The table lists the clone carrying this T cell receptor (beta chain) with a count of one. The table came from immunoSEQ multiplex PCR; TCRdb's copy has only in-frame clones and leaves some out. The sample lists about 160,000 clones, around 80% occurring once. The germline gives CDR1 MNHEY, CDR2 SMNVEV (reference sequence). This CDR3 region has 14 residues. The V end was cut by 5 bases, the J end by 1 base, with 11 bases between. This sample is drawn from a study of blood T cell repertoires in COVID-19. The source is a man aged 55-75 years with acute or convalescent COVID-19. Input material: peripheral blood. The J gene is TRBJ1-1, the V gene TRBV27; D remains ambiguous. CDR3 nucleotide sequence: TGTGCCAGCAGTCTGAACCGGGGGAACACTGAAGCTTTCTTT. Translation: CASSLNRGNTEAFF.